This TCR beta chain was identified during a study of cytomegalovirus exposure and HLA in healthy donors. Study summary: From HLA-typed donors, an early data release held around 85 million unique TCRs. General study results and limits: With further analysis later on, most CMV-associated TCR beta chains appeared HLA-restricted. Later analysis identified a missense DCLRE1C variant that was linked to TCR beta V- and J-gene trimming.

These donors, healthy bone marrow donors, were studied. The PCR contained 60 Vbeta and 13 Jbeta primers. Profiling relied on immunoSEQ multiplex PCR, and the TCRdb table lists in-frame clones only, not all of them. In the table there are about 200,000 clones, approximately 85% of which are singletons. As to this clone: Its antigen is unknown.

The clonotype was recovered from a woman aged 50 to 65 in good health and CMV-seropositive. Specimen: PBMCs.

The CDR3 here is CASKLRGGTDYGYTF. CDR3 in DNA: TGTGCCAGTAAGCTTAGAGGGGGCACGGACTATGGCTACACCTTC. The J gene is TRBJ1-2, the V gene TRBV7-9; 7 bases line up with TRBD1. CDR1 and CDR2 (germline): SEHNR, FQNEAQ (reference sequence). After removal of 9 bases from V and 3 bases from J, the junction contained 13 bases not matched to a gene. The CDR3 totals 15 residues.